This entry is about one T cell receptor beta chain. Antigen specificity is unknown. This sample's treatment: roughly ten-day PBMC culture with coronavirus spike peptide pools or control peptides (ViraFEST assay). The entry originates in a study of vaccination and CD4 T cells after COVID-19. Study observations and caveats: Among convalescent patients, a median about 84% of reactive clones emerged only after vaccination.

Germline assignment: CDR1 MNHNS and CDR2 SASEGT. This CDR3 contains 17 residues. The J segment lost 8 bases and the V segment lost 0 bases, leaving 10 bases of the junction unmatched. Cultured CD4+ T cell DNA was sequenced using the Oncomine TCR Beta short-read assay. TCRdb reprocessed the PCR reads via MiXCR and lists one record per CDR3 protein. The sample holds 9,000 to 15,000 distinct CDR3 sequences, 47% seen once. The sample comprised CD4+ T cells from blood, cultured in vitro. V usage is TRBV6-1 and J usage is TRBJ1-4, with TRBD1 identical over 9 bases. The sequence was obtained from a human donor who had recovered from COVID-19. DNA of the CDR3: TGTGCCAGCAGTGAAGCGCTAGGGGGACAGGGAGGAGAAAAACTGTTTTTT. This gives the protein CASSEALGGQGGEKLFF.